The clone carrying this TCR beta chain was counted at least ten times. Its antigen is unidentified. This CDR3 has 18 residues. Trimming took 4 bases from V and 7 from J; bases not matched to a gene: 15. Germline V gene sequence: CDR1 SGHTA, CDR2 FQGNSA. Researchers tagged individual cDNA molecules with unique molecular identifiers. TCRdb re-derived calls from the 5' RACE reads in MiXCR, one entry per CDR3 protein. The sample lists some 40,000 distinct CDR3 sequences, 3.5% to 5% occurring once. These data belong to a study of early T cells in non-severe SARS-CoV-2 infection. Whole-study results and caveats: VDJdb matching favored anti-spike CD8 responses, missing private and CD4 specificities.

This sequence was found in an adult who was a healthcare worker with PCR-confirmed SARS-CoV-2 infection or an uninfected control (not recorded which). Sequencing was carried out using whole blood. The chain links TRBV7-2 to TRBJ2-5; 13 bases match TRBD2. CDR3 region: CASSSNPGLAGTRGTQYF. In DNA, the CDR3 is TGTGCCAGCAGCTCTAACCCGGGACTAGCGGGGACCCGGGGGACCCAGTACTTC.